The 6 T cell receptor beta chains reported below all come from one sample, sequenced in a study of control samples from healthy donors and cancer patients. The protocol was immunoSEQ multiplex PCR, while the TCRdb copy is restricted to in-frame clones and leaves out a portion. Of some 110,000 clones in the sample, approximately 90% are singletons; the top ten hold around 1.2%. Source material: PBMCs. The receptor set was obtained from a woman aged 45-65 years with colorectal cancer.

The V and J genes are TRBV28 and TRBJ1-6; 7 nucleotides agree with TRBD1. CDR3 length: 18 amino acids. V shed 4 bases, J shed 0 bases, and the junction held 9 bases outside the gene matches. Germline values: CDR1 MDHEN, CDR2 SYDVKM. This chain's CDR3 is CASSSDRDASSYNSPLHF. The DNA of the CDR3 is TGTGCCAGCAGTTCCGACAGGGACGCCAGCTCCTATAATTCACCCCTCCACTTT.

This chain links TRBV10-3 with TRBJ2-7, with TRBD1 as a possible D gene (5 bases). The CDR3 is made up of 14 amino acids. Looked up from germline, CDR1 is ENHRY and CDR2 is SYGVKD. V was pared by 11 bases and J by 6 bases, with 23 bases between. The CDR3 nucleotides read TGTGCCGTAAGATCCGGGCAGGGTCAGGGCGAGCAGTACTTC. Its protein product is CAVRSGQGQGEQYF.

J is TRBJ2-1 and V is TRBV10-3; 7 nucleotides align to TRBD2. After removal of 4 bases from V and 5 bases from J, the junction contained 8 bases not matched to a gene. Germline V CDR1 and CDR2: ENHRY, SYGVKD. The CDR3 length is 15 residues. The CDR3 sequence is CAISVIQRGNNEQFF. DNA for the CDR3: TGTGCCATCAGTGTTATCCAGCGGGGAAACAATGAGCAGTTCTTC.

This clone was seen just once. The rearrangement joins TRBV28 to TRBJ2-1; D unclear. Trimming removed 3 bases from V and 3 bases from J, with 12 bases in between. The CDR3 extends over 15 amino acids. The germline V gene has CDR1 MDHEN and CDR2 SYDVKM. In DNA, the CDR3 is TGTGCCAGCAGTTTCTTAACTAAGAACTACAATGAGCAGTTCTTC. Its protein is CASSFLTKNYNEQFF.

The rearrangement links TRBV10-2 to TRBJ2-5, with D perhaps assigned TRBD1 or TRBD2 (6 bases each). Between the trimmed V and J ends, which lost 0 bases and 5 bases, there was a span of 16 bases. Germline-derived CDR1 and CDR2 are WSHSY and SAAADI. The CDR3 totals 16 residues. CDR3 sequence (DNA): TGCGCCAGCAGTGAGTCTGGTAGCGGAGGGGGGGAGACCCAGTACTTC. This codes for CASSESGSGGGETQYF.

The J gene is TRBJ2-5, the V gene TRBV19, with TRBD1 as a possible D gene (6 bases). The ends were cut back, 2 bases at V and 4 bases at J, with 11 bases in the middle. This CDR3 comprises 14 residues. CDR1 LNHDA and CDR2 SQIVND come from the germline V gene (reference sequence). In nucleotides, the CDR3 is TGTGCCAGTAGTATAAAGTGGGGGCGAGAGACCCAGTACTTC. Encoded protein: CASSIKWGRETQYF.